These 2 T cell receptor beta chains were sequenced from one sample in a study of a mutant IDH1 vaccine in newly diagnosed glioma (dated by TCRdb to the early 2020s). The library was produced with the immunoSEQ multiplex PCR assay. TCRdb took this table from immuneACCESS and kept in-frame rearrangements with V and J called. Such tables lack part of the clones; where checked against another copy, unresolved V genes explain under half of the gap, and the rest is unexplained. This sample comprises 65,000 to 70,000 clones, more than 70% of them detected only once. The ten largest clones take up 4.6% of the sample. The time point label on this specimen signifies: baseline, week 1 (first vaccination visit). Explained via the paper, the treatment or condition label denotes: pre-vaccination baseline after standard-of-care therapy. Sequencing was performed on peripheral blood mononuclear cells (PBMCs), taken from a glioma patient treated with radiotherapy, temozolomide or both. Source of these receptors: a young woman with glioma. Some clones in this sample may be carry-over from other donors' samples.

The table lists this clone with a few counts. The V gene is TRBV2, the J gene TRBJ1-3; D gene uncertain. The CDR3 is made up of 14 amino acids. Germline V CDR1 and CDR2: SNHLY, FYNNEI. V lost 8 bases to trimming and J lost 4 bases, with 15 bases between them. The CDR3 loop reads CASLTQVSGNTIYF. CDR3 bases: TGTGCCAGCCTGACCCAGGTATCCGGAAACACCATATATTTT.

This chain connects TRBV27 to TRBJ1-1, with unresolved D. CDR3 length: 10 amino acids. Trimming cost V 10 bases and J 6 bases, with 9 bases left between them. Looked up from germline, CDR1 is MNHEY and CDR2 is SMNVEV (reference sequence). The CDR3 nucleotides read TGTGCCACCCGCCGGGCTGAAGCTTTCTTT. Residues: CATRRAEAFF.